This entry describes one T cell receptor (beta chain). TCRdb keeps only in-frame clones here, not all; method: immunoSEQ multiplex PCR. The sample carries some 150,000 clones, approximately 80% recorded once. The sample is drawn from a study of cytotoxic CD8 clonotypes in ibrutinib-treated CLL. The sequencing used PBMCs, collected after 12 months of ibrutinib treatment. The receptor's source is a human donor with chronic lymphocytic leukemia.

The CDR3 DNA sequence: TGCAGCGTCGATGGACAGGGGTCCTGGGGCACTGAAGCTTTCTTT. Protein product: CSVDGQGSWGTEAFF. The chain uses TRBV29-1 and TRBJ1-1; 9 positions agree with TRBD1. Germline trimming cut 6 bases from V and 4 bases from J; bases unmatched to any gene: 12. The CDR3 is made up of 15 amino acids. Germline lookup yields CDR1 SQVTM and CDR2 ANQGSEA.